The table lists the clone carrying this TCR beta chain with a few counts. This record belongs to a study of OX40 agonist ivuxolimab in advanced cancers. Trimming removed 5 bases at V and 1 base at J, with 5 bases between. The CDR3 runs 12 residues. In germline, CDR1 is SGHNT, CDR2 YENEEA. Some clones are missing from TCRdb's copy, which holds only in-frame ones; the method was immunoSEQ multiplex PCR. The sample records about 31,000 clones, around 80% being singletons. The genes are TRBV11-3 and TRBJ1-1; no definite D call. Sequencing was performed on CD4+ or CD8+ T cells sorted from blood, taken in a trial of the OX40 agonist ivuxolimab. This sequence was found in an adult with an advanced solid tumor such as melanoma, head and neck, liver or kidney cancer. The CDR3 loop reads CASSDRNTEAFF. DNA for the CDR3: TGTGCCAGCAGCGACCGGAACACTGAAGCTTTCTTT.